The 15 T cell receptor beta chains reported below all come from one sample, sequenced in a study of OX40 agonist ivuxolimab in advanced cancers. Preparation of the library involved the immunoSEQ multiplex PCR assay. Here the immuneACCESS table is served through TCRdb, limited to in-frame sequences with V and J called. Missing clones are a known gap in these copies; in checked studies unresolved V genes cover under half, and the rest lacks a known reason. Counted in this sample were about 65,000 clones; 65% to 85% of them appeared once. Approximately 1.9% of the sample goes to the ten largest clones. The sample was CD4+ or CD8+ T cells sorted from blood, taken in a trial of the OX40 agonist ivuxolimab. These receptors were taken from an adult with an advanced solid tumor such as melanoma, head and neck, liver or kidney cancer.

The rearrangement joins TRBV11-2 to TRBJ2-1; no clear D gene. This CDR3 contains 13 residues. Trimming took 1 base from V and 7 from J, leaving 8 bases between them. The germline gives CDR1 SGHAT, CDR2 FQNNGV. The CDR3 sequence is CASSLVAENEQFF. The CDR3 nucleotides are TGTGCCAGCAGCTTAGTGGCAGAAAATGAGCAGTTCTTC.

This chain connects TRBV11-1 to TRBJ1-3; D is perhaps TRBD1 (5 bases). This CDR3 contains 16 residues. From germline, CDR1 is SGHAT and CDR2 FQDESV (reference sequence). The V end lost 5 bases, the J end lost 4 bases, and 18 bases lay between the germline ends. The CDR3 nucleotides read TGTGCCAGCAGCGGGGACGGAGCATTTACCGGAAACACCATATATTTT. Residues: CASSGDGAFTGNTIYF.

This rearrangement joins TRBV9 to TRBJ1-2; D perhaps matches TRBD1 (5 bases). The CDR3 length is 15 residues. V shed 6 bases and J shed 2 bases, with 17 bases lying between them. The germline gives CDR1 SGDLS, CDR2 YYNGEE. The CDR3 region is CASTNMRGGNYGYTF. CDR3 sequence (DNA): TGTGCCAGCACCAATATGCGCGGGGGAAACTATGGCTACACCTTC.

This clone was picked up a small number of times. The chain employs TRBV19 and TRBJ1-1, with 9 bases matching TRBD1. Unmatched junction bases numbered 8, after V lost 5 bases and J lost 7 bases. Germline CDR1 is LNHDA and CDR2 is SQIVND (reference sequence). There are 14 residues in the CDR3. CDR3 protein: CASSRDRERDEAFF. The CDR3 nucleotides are TGTGCCAGTAGTCGGGACAGGGAACGGGATGAAGCTTTCTTT.

The chain couples TRBV27 to TRBJ1-2; TRBD1 agrees at 7 bases. The CDR3 covers 12 residues. Germline-derived CDR1 and CDR2 are MNHEY and SMNVEV (reference sequence). The V and J ends lost 3 bases and 8 bases, in that order; junction bases with no gene match: 3. The CDR3 nucleotides are TGTGCCAGCAGTTTTACAGGGGCGGGCTACACCTTC. Protein: CASSFTGAGYTF.

The chain recombines TRBV5-5 with TRBJ2-7; unclear D gene. The CDR3 totals 14 residues. V was cut by 0 bases and J by 2 bases, with 9 bases left in between. The germline CDR1 and CDR2 sequences are SGHKS and YYEKEE (reference sequence). CDR3 nucleotide sequence: TGTGCCAGCAGCTTGGGTCGCACGGCCTACGAGCAGTACTTC. It translates to CASSLGRTAYEQYF. The variable domain in full, completed from reference TRBV5-5 and TRBJ2-7, reads DAGVTQSPTHLIKTRGQQVTLRCSPISGHKSVSWYQQVLGQGPQFIFQYYEKEERGRGNFPDRFSARQFPNYSSELNVNALLLGDSALYLCASSLGRTAYEQYFGPGTRLTVT.

The gene calls are TRBV5-6 and TRBJ1-5; the D is unclear. Trimming removed 3 bases at V and 2 bases at J, with 12 bases between. CDR1 and CDR2 (germline): SGHDT, YYEEEE. The CDR3 covers 15 residues. The CDR3 reads CASSSLRVGNQPQHF. For the CDR3, the DNA is TGTGCCAGCAGCTCTCTCAGAGTGGGCAATCAGCCCCAGCATTTT. Using reference TRBV5-6 and TRBJ1-5 for the parts outside the CDR3, the full variable domain is DAGVTQSPTHLIKTRGQQVTLRCSPKSGHDTVSWYQQALGQGPQFIFQYYEEEERQRGNFPDRFSGHQFPNYSSELNVNALLLGDSALYLCASSSLRVGNQPQHFGDGTRLSIL.

This chain uses TRBV19 with TRBJ2-1, with TRBD2 matching over 9 bases. The CDR3 loop spans 15 amino acids. CDR1 and CDR2 from the germline V gene are LNHDA and SQIVND (reference sequence). With 8 bases clipped from V and 3 bases from J, the junction kept 8 bases outside the gene matches. DNA of the CDR3: TGTGCCAGTGGACCGGGACTAGCTTTCTACAATGAGCAGTTCTTC. Protein product: CASGPGLAFYNEQFF.

The chain recombines TRBV6-1 with TRBJ2-4; TRBD1 might be the D (6 bases). CDR1 and CDR2 (germline): MNHNS, SASEGT. This CDR3 spans 17 amino acids. V lost 2 bases, J lost 3 bases, and 17 bases lay in between. The CDR3 region has the DNA TGTGCCAGCAGTGAATCTGGGGGCGGCCTCGTCAAAAACATTCAGTACTTC. Its translation: CASSESGGGLVKNIQYF.

This clone was seen a single time. The gene calls are TRBV29-1 and TRBJ2-7; tentative D call: TRBD1 (5 bases). Germline V lookup: CDR1 SQVTM, CDR2 ANQGSEA. CDR3 length: 13 residues. The germline V and J ends were trimmed by 4 bases and 6 bases, with 16 bases remaining between them. The CDR3 DNA is TGCAGCGTTGTTGAGCTTCAGGGCTCCGAGCAGTACGTC. It translates to CSVVELQGSEQYV.

The rearrangement links TRBV2 to TRBJ1-5, with TRBD1 matching 7 bases. This CDR3 has 14 amino acids. Germline CDR1 is SNHLY and CDR2 is FYNNEI. With V trimmed by 7 bases and J by 0 bases, 3 bases remained unmatched. Here the CDR3 reads CASKGAPSNQPQHF. The CDR3 region has the DNA TGTGCCAGCAAGGGGGCCCCTAGCAATCAGCCCCAGCATTTT.

The V call is TRBV9, the J call TRBJ2-1, with D possibly being TRBD1 or TRBD2 (5 bases each). Trimming cost V 0 bases and J 6 bases, with 13 bases left between them. The CDR3 runs 15 residues. The germline gives CDR1 SGDLS, CDR2 YYNGEE. The CDR3 reads CASSVVAVGGNEQFF. As DNA, the CDR3 is TGTGCCAGCAGCGTAGTCGCCGTTGGGGGCAATGAGCAGTTCTTC.

The chain employs TRBV10-2 and TRBJ2-1; 11 bases fit TRBD2. This CDR3 is built from 17 residues. Unmatched junction bases numbered 11, after V lost 3 bases and J lost 7 bases. Germline V gene data show CDR1 as WSHSY and CDR2 as SAAADI. Here the CDR3 DNA reads TGCGCCAGCAGTGATGGTTTAGGTAGCGGGAGGGAAAATGAGCAGTTCTTC. Translated, it gives CASSDGLGSGRENEQFF.

This sequence joins TRBV18 and TRBJ1-5; D perhaps matches TRBD1 (5 bases). CDR1 and CDR2 (germline): KGHSH, LQKENI. Trimming removed 4 bases at V and 2 bases at J, with 9 bases between. The CDR3 has 14 amino acids. CDR3 region: CASSLLQGNQPQHF. CDR3 nucleotide sequence: TGTGCCAGCTCACTCCTACAGGGCAATCAGCCCCAGCATTTT.

The V gene is TRBV7-3, the J gene TRBJ2-6; unclear D gene. Germline V gene sequence: CDR1 SGHTA, CDR2 FQGTGA. CDR3 length equals 16 residues. Trimming removed 5 bases from V and 0 bases from J, with 11 bases in between. CDR3 DNA sequence: TGTGCCAGCAGCCTACACCGTACCTCTGGGGCCAACGTCCTGACTTTC. It encodes CASSLHRTSGANVLTF.